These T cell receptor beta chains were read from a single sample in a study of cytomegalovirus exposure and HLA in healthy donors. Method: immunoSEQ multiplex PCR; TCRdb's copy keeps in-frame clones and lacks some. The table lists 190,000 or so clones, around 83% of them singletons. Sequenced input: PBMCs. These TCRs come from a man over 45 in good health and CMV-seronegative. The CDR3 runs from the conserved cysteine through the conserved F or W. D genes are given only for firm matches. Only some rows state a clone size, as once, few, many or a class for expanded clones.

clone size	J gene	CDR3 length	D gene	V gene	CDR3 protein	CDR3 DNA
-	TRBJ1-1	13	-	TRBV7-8	CASSFQEVGEAFF	TGTGCCAGCAGCTTTCAGGAGGTTGGTGAAGCTTTCTTT
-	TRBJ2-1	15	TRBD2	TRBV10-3	CAISGGLAGPNEQFF	TGTGCCATCAGTGGAGGACTAGCGGGGCCCAATGAGCAGTTCTTC
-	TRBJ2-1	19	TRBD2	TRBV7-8	CASSLGSLAGGSPPNEQFF	TGTGCCAGCAGCTTAGGTTCGCTAGCGGGGGGGTCCCCCCCCAATGAGCAGTTCTTC
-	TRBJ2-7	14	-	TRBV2	CASKGTMGSYEQYF	TGTGCCAGCAAAGGGACAATGGGCTCCTACGAGCAGTACTTC
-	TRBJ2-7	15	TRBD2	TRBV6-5	CASSYVAGGSYEQYF	TGTGCCAGCAGTTACGTAGCGGGGGGATCCTACGAGCAGTACTTC
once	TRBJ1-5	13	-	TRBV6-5	CASSWTVYQPQHF	TGTGCCAGCAGCTGGACAGTATATCAGCCCCAGCATTTT
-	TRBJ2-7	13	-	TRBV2	CASSPRILGEQYF	TGTGCCAGCAGTCCCCGGATCCTAGGCGAGCAGTACTTC
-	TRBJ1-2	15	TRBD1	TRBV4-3	CASSRGGQNNYGYTF	TGCGCCAGCAGCCGAGGGGGACAGAATAACTATGGCTACACCTTC
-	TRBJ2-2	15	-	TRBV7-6	CASSLASQGTGELFF	TGTGCCAGCAGCTTAGCGTCCCAGGGAACCGGGGAGCTGTTTTTT
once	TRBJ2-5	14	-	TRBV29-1	CSVETSTRPETQYF	TGCAGCGTTGAAACTAGCACTAGGCCAGAGACCCAGTACTTC
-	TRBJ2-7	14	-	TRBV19	CASSDQASSYEQYF	TGTGCCAGTAGTGACCAGGCGAGCTCCTACGAGCAGTACTTC
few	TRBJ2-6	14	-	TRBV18	CASSRDSGANVLTF	TGTGCCAGCTCGCGGGATTCTGGGGCCAACGTCCTGACTTTC
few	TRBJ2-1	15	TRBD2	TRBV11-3	CASSSGGPPSNEQFF	TGTGCCAGCAGCTCGGGAGGGCCCCCATCCAATGAGCAGTTCTTC
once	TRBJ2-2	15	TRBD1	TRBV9	CATARDRGVSGELFF	TGTGCCACCGCACGGGACAGGGGTGTCTCCGGGGAGCTGTTTTTT
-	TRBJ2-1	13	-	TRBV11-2	CASSSGLHNEQFF	TGTGCCAGCAGCTCGGGACTCCACAATGAGCAGTTCTTC
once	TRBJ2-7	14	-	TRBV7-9	CASSPRDGSYEQYF	TGTGCCAGCAGCCCGCGGGACGGCTCCTACGAACAGTACTTC
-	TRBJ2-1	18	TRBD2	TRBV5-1	CASSLVASGMGGNNEQFF	TGCGCCAGCAGCTTGGTAGCTAGCGGGATGGGGGGGAACAATGAGCAGTTCTTC
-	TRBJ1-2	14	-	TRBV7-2	CASSSPGQRYGYTF	TGTGCCAGCAGCTCACCAGGACAGCGCTATGGCTACACCTTC
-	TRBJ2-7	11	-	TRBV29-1	CSVGTGYEQYF	TGCAGCGTTGGCACAGGCTACGAGCAGTACTTC
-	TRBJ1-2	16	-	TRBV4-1	CASSQPTGRLNYGYTF	TGCGCCAGCAGCCAACCAACAGGGCGCCTTAACTATGGCTACACCTTC
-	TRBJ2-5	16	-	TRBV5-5	CASSLGGGGRGETQYF	TGTGCCAGCAGCTTGGGGGGAGGGGGAAGAGGAGAGACCCAGTACTTC
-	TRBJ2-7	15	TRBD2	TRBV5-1	CASSLGGGSAYEQYF	TGCGCCAGCAGCTTGGGGGGAGGGAGTGCTTACGAGCAGTACTTC
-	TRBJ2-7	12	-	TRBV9	CASSGTAHEQYF	TGTGCCAGCAGCGGGACAGCCCACGAGCAGTACTTC
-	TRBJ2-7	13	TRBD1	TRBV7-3	CASSRDRQGEQYF	TGTGCCAGCAGCCGGGACAGGCAGGGCGAGCAGTACTTC
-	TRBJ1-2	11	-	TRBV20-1	CSASSGHGYTF	TGCAGTGCTAGTTCTGGCCATGGCTACACCTTC
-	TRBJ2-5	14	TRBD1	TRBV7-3	CASSESGQGGTQYF	TGTGCCAGCAGCGAATCCGGACAGGGTGGGACCCAGTACTTC
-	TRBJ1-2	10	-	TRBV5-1	CASSQGGYTF	TGCGCCAGCAGTCAGGGGGGCTACACCTTC
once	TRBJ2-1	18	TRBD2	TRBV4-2	CASSQIQLTSGFYNEQFF	TGTGCCAGCAGCCAGATACAACTCACTAGCGGGTTCTACAATGAGCAGTTCTTC
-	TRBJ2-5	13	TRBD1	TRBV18	CASSPSGGETQYF	TGTGCCAGCTCACCATCAGGGGGAGAGACCCAGTACTTC
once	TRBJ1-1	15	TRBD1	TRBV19	CASQSRGGGNTEAFF	TGTGCCAGTCAATCAAGAGGGGGCGGTAACACTGAAGCTTTCTTT
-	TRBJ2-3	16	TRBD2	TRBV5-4	CASSLVLAGASDTQYF	TGTGCCAGCAGCTTGGTACTAGCGGGAGCTTCAGATACGCAGTATTTT
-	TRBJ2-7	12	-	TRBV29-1	CSVAGSSYEQYF	TGCAGCGTTGCGGGGTCATCCTACGAGCAGTACTTC
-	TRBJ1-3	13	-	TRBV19	CASSSISGNTIYF	TGTGCCAGTAGTTCCATTTCTGGAAACACCATATATTTT
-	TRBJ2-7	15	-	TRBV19	CASSKVAAGEYEQYF	TGTGCCAGTAGTAAGGTTGCGGCAGGGGAATACGAGCAGTACTTC
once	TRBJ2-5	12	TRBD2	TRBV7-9	CASSLAGGAQYF	TGTGCCAGCAGCCTAGCGGGAGGCGCCCAGTACTTC
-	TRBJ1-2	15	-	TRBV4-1	CASSQDPTGSYGYTF	TGCGCCAGCAGCCAAGATCCCACCGGGAGCTATGGCTACACCTTC
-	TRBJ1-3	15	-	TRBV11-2	CASSLRRDSGNTIYF	TGTGCCAGCAGCTTACGCAGGGACTCTGGAAACACCATATATTTT
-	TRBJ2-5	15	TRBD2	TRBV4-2	CASSQDIAGVETQYF	TGTGCCAGCAGCCAAGATATAGCGGGGGTGGAGACCCAGTACTTC
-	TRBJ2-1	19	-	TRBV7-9	CASSLDLFERGTVKGEQFF	TGTGCCAGCAGCTTAGATCTTTTCGAAAGGGGAACGGTTAAGGGTGAGCAGTTCTTC
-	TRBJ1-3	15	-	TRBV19	CASSSTAHSGNTIYF	TGTGCCAGTAGTAGTACAGCTCACTCTGGAAACACCATATATTTT